These 31 T cell receptor beta chains share one sample of origin, sequenced in a study of beta chain features in type 1 diabetes. Reverse transcription of all isolated RNA meant that expressed TCRB transcripts were sequenced. The assay was immunoSEQ multiplex PCR, and TCRdb's table has in-frame clones only and misses some. The sample contains about 620,000 clones, 15% to 17% of which appear only once. The sample comprised naive CD4+ T cells from blood. The source of these receptors is a man younger than 35 in good health.

This clone was seen a few times. The CDR3 region has the DNA TGTGCCAGCGGGGGGACGGCACATCGACCGTATGGCTACACCTTC. Protein product: CASGGTAHRPYGYTF. The rearrangement uses TRBV6-1 and TRBJ1-2; D is perhaps TRBD1 (5 bases). V lost 8 bases and J lost 5, with 21 bases in between. This CDR3 spans 15 amino acids. From germline, CDR1 is MNHNS and CDR2 SASEGT.

This clone has more than one count but fewer than ten. The chain links TRBV5-4 to TRBJ2-2; D ambiguous. V lost 1 base to trimming and J lost 8 bases, with 9 bases between them. This CDR3 comprises 13 residues. CDR1 SGHNT and CDR2 YYREEE come from the germline V gene (reference sequence). CDR3 sequence: CASSLSLSGELFF. The CDR3 DNA is TGTGCCAGCAGCTTGAGTTTAAGTGGGGAGCTGTTTTTT.

This clone was observed a handful of times. This CDR3 is also generated by other DNA sequences in the sample. The V gene is TRBV7-2, the J gene TRBJ1-1; D gene uncertain. Germline-derived CDR1 and CDR2 are SGHTA and FQGNSA. Deletions cut 2 bases from V and 0 bases from J, with 7 bases between. The length of the CDR3 is 14 residues. This chain's CDR3 is CASSLSRLNTEAFF. The CDR3 region has the DNA TGTGCCAGCAGCTTAAGTCGGCTGAACACTGAAGCTTTCTTT.

This clone was observed a few times. V and J are TRBV7-2 and TRBJ1-5; no reliable D call. CDR1 SGHTA and CDR2 FQGNSA come from the germline V gene. The CDR3 runs 14 residues. Trimming stripped 2 bases from V and 2 bases from J, with 7 bases between. This CDR3 reads CASSLRLGNQPQHF. In nucleotides, the CDR3 is TGTGCCAGCAGCTTAAGGCTTGGCAATCAGCCCCAGCATTTT.

V gene TRBV15 combines with J gene TRBJ1-1; D may be TRBD1 (6 bases). The CDR3 length is 16 residues. Per the germline V gene, CDR1 is LNHNV and CDR2 is YYDKDF (reference sequence). V was pared by 1 base and J by 0 bases, with 12 bases between. The CDR3 is CATSRGRGNLNTEAFF. The CDR3, as DNA: TGTGCCACCAGCAGAGGAAGGGGGAACCTGAACACTGAAGCTTTCTTT.

J is TRBJ2-1 and V is TRBV7-6, with 12 bases aligning to TRBD1. The V segment lost 5 bases and the J segment 3 bases; nucleotides outside the gene matches: 14. The CDR3 covers 19 residues. In germline, CDR1 is SGHVS, CDR2 FNYEAQ. The CDR3 DNA reads TGTGCCAGCAGCGCACCGGGACAGGGGGCTCAACAACTCTACAATGAGCAGTTCTTC. It specifies CASSAPGQGAQQLYNEQFF.

The chain links TRBV28 to TRBJ2-5; tentatively, D is TRBD1 (5 bases). V was cut by 2 bases and J by 1 base, with 14 bases left in between. The CDR3 has 16 residues. The V gene's germline CDR1 is MDHEN and CDR2 SYDVKM. This CDR3 is CASSLARQFFQETQYF. The CDR3 DNA is TGTGCCAGCAGTTTAGCCCGACAGTTTTTCCAAGAGACCCAGTACTTC.

This clone was seen only a few times. The V call is TRBV7-2, the J call TRBJ2-7; 9 nucleotides agree with TRBD2. J gave up 4 bases and V 5 bases, and 9 bases lay outside the gene matches. Germline V CDR1 and CDR2: SGHTA, FQGNSA. This CDR3 spans 15 amino acids. The CDR3 DNA sequence: TGTGCCAGCAGCCTTTTAGCGGGAGTAGGGTACGAGCAGTACTTC. Translating gives CASSLLAGVGYEQYF.

A few counts support this clone. The gene calls are TRBV19 and TRBJ1-5; D is ambiguous. CDR1 LNHDA and CDR2 SQIVND come from the germline V gene (reference sequence). There are 15 residues in the CDR3. Trimming stripped 3 bases from V and 1 base from J, with 10 bases between. CDR3 amino acids: CASSMGQASNQPQHF. The CDR3 bases are TGTGCCAGTAGTATGGGCCAGGCGAGCAATCAGCCCCAGCATTTT.

The chain links TRBV7-9 to TRBJ2-7; 8 bases line up with TRBD2. Germline CDR1 is SEHNR and CDR2 is FQNEAQ (reference sequence). The CDR3 is 15 residues long. Losses at the gene ends were 1 base for V and 6 bases for J; bases not matched to a gene: 8. The CDR3 protein is CASSLDGTSSREQYF. The CDR3 region has the DNA TGTGCCAGCAGCTTAGACGGGACTAGTTCTCGCGAGCAGTACTTC. Filled out from reference TRBV7-9 and TRBJ2-7, the complete variable domain reads DTGVSQNPRHKITKRGQNVTFRCDPISEHNRLYWYRQTLGQGPEFLTYFQNEAQLEKSRLLSDRFSAERPKGSFSTLEIQRTEQGDSAMYLCASSLDGTSSREQYFGPGTRLTVT.

The V and J genes are TRBV16 and TRBJ2-7; 7 nucleotides agree with TRBD1. Germline trimming cut 2 bases from V and 3 bases from J; bases unmatched to any gene: 7. CDR1 is KGHSY and CDR2 is FQNENV in the germline V gene. This CDR3 has 15 residues. The CDR3, as DNA: TGTGCCAGCAGCCAAACGACAGGGATCCACTACGAGCAGTACTTC. This encodes CASSQTTGIHYEQYF.

V gene TRBV6-6 combines with J gene TRBJ2-7; D might be TRBD2 (5 bases). Germline loops: CDR1 MNHNY, CDR2 SVGAGI (reference sequence). V gave up 6 bases and J gave up 5 bases, with 17 bases separating them. This CDR3 contains 14 residues. CDR3 amino acids: CASRGRGIENEQYF. CDR3 bases: TGTGCCAGCAGGGGCAGAGGGATTGAGAACGAGCAGTACTTC.

The gene calls are TRBV9 and TRBJ2-7; D gene ambiguous. V lost 4 bases, J lost 7 bases, and 21 bases lay in between. CDR1 SGDLS and CDR2 YYNGEE come from the germline V gene. The CDR3 spans 15 residues. The DNA for the CDR3 is TGTGCCAGCAGCAACTCAGTTACCCCCCCTCTTGAGCAGTACTTC. Its translation: CASSNSVTPPLEQYF.

There are a few counts of this clone. The chain carries TRBV2 and TRBJ2-7; D is unclear. Germline V gene sequence: CDR1 SNHLY, CDR2 FYNNEI. The length of the CDR3 is 10 residues. The V end was cut by 8 bases, the J end by 7 bases, with 9 bases between. CDR3 residues: CASSQREQYF. DNA for the CDR3: TGTGCCAGCTCTCAACGGGAGCAGTACTTC. The full variable domain, its missing parts supplied by reference TRBV2 and TRBJ2-7, is EPEVTQTPSHQVTQMGQEVILRCVPISNHLYFYWYRQILGQKVEFLVSFYNNEISEKSEIFDDQFSVERPDGSNFTLKIRSTKLEDSAMYFCASSQREQYFGPGTRLTVT.

This chain uses TRBV4-1 with TRBJ2-5; D remains unclear. Trimming stripped 2 bases from V and 5 bases from J, with 12 bases between. Germline V gene data show CDR1 as MGHRA and CDR2 as YSYEKL. The CDR3 runs 14 residues. The CDR3 sequence: CASSQTPLRETQYF. CDR3 bases: TGCGCCAGCAGCCAAACCCCGTTAAGGGAGACCCAGTACTTC.

The genes are TRBV15 and TRBJ1-1, with D hard to call. Trimming cost V 3 bases and J 3 bases, with 5 bases left between them. Germline V gene lookup returns CDR1 LNHNV and CDR2 YYDKDF (reference sequence). This CDR3 is 12 amino acids long. CDR3 amino acids: CATSRGYTEAFF. The CDR3 DNA sequence: TGTGCCACCAGCAGGGGATACACTGAAGCTTTCTTT.

CDR3 sequence (DNA): TGTGCCAGCAGCTTAGACCGCGGAGCCAACTATGGCTACACCTTC. Translating gives CASSLDRGANYGYTF. The J gene is TRBJ1-2, the V gene TRBV7-8, with D hard to call. V shed 1 base and J shed 2 bases, with 11 bases lying between them. The CDR3 totals 15 residues. Germline V gene data show CDR1 as SGHVS and CDR2 as FQNEAQ.

A few counts support this clone. Other DNA sequences in this specimen translate into the identical CDR3. The chain uses TRBV4-3 and TRBJ2-7; 7 bases map to TRBD1. The length of the CDR3 is 14 residues. Trimming cost V 1 base and J 2 bases; bases outside gene matches: 2. CDR1 is LGHNA, CDR2 YSLEER, per germline. The CDR3 nucleotides read TGCGCCAGCAGCCAAGGGCAGGGGGCCTACGAGCAGTACTTC. Residues: CASSQGQGAYEQYF.

The table lists this clone with a few counts. This sequence joins TRBV28 and TRBJ2-2, with D possibly TRBD2 on 6 matching bases. V was shortened by 4 bases and J by 5 bases, with 20 bases between the two germline ends. The CDR3 totals 17 residues. CDR1 MDHEN and CDR2 SYDVKM come from the germline V gene. CDR3 in amino acids: CASSSPWGLEGTGELFF. The CDR3 DNA sequence: TGTGCCAGCAGTTCCCCGTGGGGTTTGGAGGGTACCGGGGAGCTGTTTTTT. The variable domain in full, with the rest retrieved from reference TRBV28 and TRBJ2-2, is DVKVTQSSRYLVKRTGEKVFLECVQDMDHENMFWYRQDPGLGLRLIYFSYDVKMKEKGDIPEGYSVSREKKERFSLILESASTNQTSMYLCASSSPWGLEGTGELFFGEGSRLTVL.

This clone appeared a few times. J is TRBJ1-3 and V is TRBV5-5, with D unresolved. Trimming removed 0 bases from V and 7 bases from J, with 2 bases in between. The germline V gene encodes CDR1 SGHKS and CDR2 YYEKEE (reference sequence). This CDR3 has 11 amino acids. The CDR3 here is CASSLVNTIYF. CDR3 sequence (DNA): TGTGCCAGCAGCTTGGTGAACACCATATATTTT.

In this sample, this clone turned up many times. CDR3 region: CASSSSEQFF. In DNA, the CDR3 is TGTGCCAGCAGTTCGAGTGAGCAGTTCTTC. This chain links TRBV28 with TRBJ2-1; D remains unclear. Germline loops: CDR1 MDHEN, CDR2 SYDVKM. The CDR3 consists of 10 residues. Trimming took 4 bases from V and 9 from J, leaving 4 bases between them.

In this sample, this clone turned up a few times. V is TRBV10-3 and J is TRBJ1-1; D not resolved. The germline V gene has CDR1 ENHRY and CDR2 SYGVKD. V was shortened by 2 bases and J by 5 bases, with 15 bases between the two germline ends. This CDR3 contains 15 residues. CDR3 DNA: TGTGCCATCAGTGAGAGCCCCTCTTCGGCTACTGAAGCTTTCTTT. Amino acid sequence: CAISESPSSATEAFF.

This clone was counted a few times. The chain combines TRBV10-3 with TRBJ1-2; D is unclear. Germline V lookup: CDR1 ENHRY, CDR2 SYGVKD. V was pared by 0 bases and J by 6 bases, with 8 bases between. The CDR3 has 13 residues. DNA for the CDR3: TGTGCCATCAGTGAGTCAGAGATGAATGGCTACACCTTC. Protein product: CAISESEMNGYTF.

The V gene is TRBV4-2, the J gene TRBJ1-2, with 8 bases identical to TRBD1. Germline V gene lookup returns CDR1 LGHNA and CDR2 YNFKEQ. CDR3 length equals 13 residues. Trimming removed 1 base from V and 8 bases from J; junction bases left unmatched: 3. The CDR3 DNA sequence: TGTGCCAGCAGCCAAGGGGACAGGTACGGCTACACCTTC. It yields the protein CASSQGDRYGYTF.

The sample holds a few counts of this clone. This chain uses TRBV5-1 with TRBJ2-2, with a weak D call TRBD2 (5 bases). V was clipped by 1 base and J by 0 bases, with 10 bases between them. The germline V gene encodes CDR1 SGHRS and CDR2 YFSETQ. This CDR3 has 16 residues. The CDR3 DNA reads TGCGCCAGCAGCTTGTTCCTGGGAGCGAACACCGGGGAGCTGTTTTTT. This sequence encodes CASSLFLGANTGELFF.

This clone was seen a handful of times. The chain couples TRBV6-5 to TRBJ2-5, with 9 nucleotides matching TRBD1. The trim removed 5 bases at V and 3 bases at J, leaving 7 bases unmatched. The CDR3 extends over 15 amino acids. Germline CDR1 is MNHEY and CDR2 is SVGAGI. The CDR3 protein is CASSPGQGRKETQYF. CDR3 sequence (DNA): TGTGCCAGCAGTCCCGGACAGGGGAGGAAAGAGACCCAGTACTTC.

The V gene is TRBV11-2, the J gene TRBJ1-2, with a possible D match to TRBD1 (6 bases). CDR3 length: 15 amino acids. Germline CDR1 SGHAT, CDR2 FQNNGV. Trimming left V 3 bases short and J 2 bases short, with 13 bases between. CDR3 nucleotides: TGTGCCAGCAGCTTGGGGACATCCTCGAACTATGGCTACACCTTC. The encoded protein is CASSLGTSSNYGYTF.

The rearrangement joins TRBV6-6 to TRBJ2-3; D is possibly TRBD1 (6 bases). The germline V and J ends were trimmed by 7 bases and 3 bases, with 11 bases remaining between them. The germline CDR1 and CDR2 sequences are MNHNY and SVGAGI (reference sequence). This CDR3 has 13 residues. The chain's CDR3 is CASNTQGTDTQYF. For the CDR3, the DNA is TGTGCCAGCAACACACAGGGTACAGATACGCAGTATTTT.

The rearrangement uses TRBV7-3 and TRBJ1-2, with D uncertain. This CDR3 spans 15 amino acids. Germline V gene lookup returns CDR1 SGHTA and CDR2 FQGTGA. With 2 bases removed from V and 8 bases from J, the gap between germline ends came to 18 bases. The CDR3 bases are TGTGCCAGCAGCTTAGATTTCAGGCCGGGAGGGGGCTACACCTTC. Translation gives CASSLDFRPGGGYTF.

CDR3 bases: TGTGCCAGCTCTCGCCCGGACAGGGGGCCCAGGGAGAAGTTCTTC. Encoded protein: CASSRPDRGPREKFF. The chain combines TRBV18 with TRBJ2-1; 11 nucleotides line up with TRBD1. J was trimmed by 14 bases and V by 6 bases; bases with no gene match: 15. Germline values: CDR1 KGHSH, CDR2 LQKENI. This CDR3 spans 15 amino acids.

This clone came up a few times. The chain employs TRBV6-5 and TRBJ1-1; maybe TRBD1 (6 bases). Trimming left V 5 bases short and J 2 bases short, with 12 bases between. This CDR3 has 14 amino acids. CDR1 and CDR2 from the germline V gene are MNHEY and SVGAGI. This CDR3 reads CASSQQGGNTEAFF. The CDR3 DNA is TGTGCCAGCAGTCAACAGGGCGGAAACACTGAAGCTTTCTTT.